A single sample gave rise to the 6 T cell receptor beta chains below, sequenced in a study of blood T cell repertoires in COVID-19. Assay used: immunoSEQ multiplex PCR; TCRdb lists only in-frame clones, some missing. Of about 87,000 clones detected, approximately 86% appear once; the ten largest clones hold around 3.3%. The sequenced sample was peripheral blood. The source of these receptors is a woman of 80 years or more with COVID-19, enrolled during active disease.

V is TRBV29-1 and J is TRBJ2-3; weak D call: TRBD2 (7 bases). The CDR3 is 15 amino acids. CDR1 is SQVTM and CDR2 is ANQGSEA in the germline V gene. Deletions cut 2 bases from V and 2 bases from J, with 14 bases between. The CDR3 region has the DNA TGCAGCGTTGAATACCGGGGGGCTTCCACAGATACGCAGTATTTT. It yields the protein CSVEYRGASTDTQYF.

J is TRBJ2-5 and V is TRBV19; possible D gene TRBD2, 6 bases. Germline assignment: CDR1 LNHDA and CDR2 SQIVND (reference sequence). The CDR3 has 12 residues. Trimming cost V 3 bases and J 5 bases, with 7 bases left between them. This chain's CDR3 is CASSIRGETQYF. CDR3 nucleotide sequence: TGTGCCAGTAGTATTCGGGGGGAGACCCAGTACTTC. The whole variable domain, filled in from reference TRBV19 and TRBJ2-5, reads DGGITQSPKYLFRKEGQNVTLSCEQNLNHDAMYWYRQDPGQGLRLIYYSQIVNDFQKGDIAEGYSVSREKKESFPLTVTSAQKNPTAFYLCASSIRGETQYFGPGTRLLVL.

This chain uses TRBV19 with TRBJ2-2; 7 positions match TRBD1. The CDR3 sequence is 19 residues long. The germline gives CDR1 LNHDA, CDR2 SQIVND (reference sequence). Unmatched junction bases numbered 19, after V lost 7 bases and J lost 2 bases. As DNA, the CDR3 is TGTGCCAGTACCTCTTTATACACAGGGGTTTCACTTAACACCGGGGAGCTGTTTTTT. It is translated as CASTSLYTGVSLNTGELFF.

V usage is TRBV7-8 and J usage is TRBJ2-7, with D unresolved. Trimming left V 1 base short and J 3 bases short, with 4 bases between. CDR3 length: 12 residues. Looked up from germline, CDR1 is SGHVS and CDR2 is FQNEAQ. The CDR3 DNA is TGTGCCAGCAGCTTAGTGCGCTACGAGCAGTACTTC. Amino acids: CASSLVRYEQYF.

V usage is TRBV4-1 and J usage is TRBJ1-2; 8 bases map to TRBD1. Looked up from germline, CDR1 is MGHRA and CDR2 is YSYEKL. The V gene end was trimmed by 0 bases and the J gene end by 5 bases; junction bases not matched to a gene: 2. The CDR3 is 14 amino acids. The CDR3 nucleotides are TGCGCCAGCAGCCAAGATCGGACAGGGTATGGCTACACCTTC. Protein sequence: CASSQDRTGYGYTF.

The chain is built from TRBV7-6 and TRBJ1-1; perhaps TRBD1 as D (6 bases). Trimming pared 0 bases from V and 6 bases from J, leaving 11 bases between. Germline CDR1 reads SGHVS; CDR2 reads FNYEAQ. CDR3 length: 14 amino acids. The CDR3 coding sequence is TGTGCCAGCAGCTTAGCTGGGGGCGGATCTGAAGCTTTCTTT. Translating gives CASSLAGGGSEAFF.